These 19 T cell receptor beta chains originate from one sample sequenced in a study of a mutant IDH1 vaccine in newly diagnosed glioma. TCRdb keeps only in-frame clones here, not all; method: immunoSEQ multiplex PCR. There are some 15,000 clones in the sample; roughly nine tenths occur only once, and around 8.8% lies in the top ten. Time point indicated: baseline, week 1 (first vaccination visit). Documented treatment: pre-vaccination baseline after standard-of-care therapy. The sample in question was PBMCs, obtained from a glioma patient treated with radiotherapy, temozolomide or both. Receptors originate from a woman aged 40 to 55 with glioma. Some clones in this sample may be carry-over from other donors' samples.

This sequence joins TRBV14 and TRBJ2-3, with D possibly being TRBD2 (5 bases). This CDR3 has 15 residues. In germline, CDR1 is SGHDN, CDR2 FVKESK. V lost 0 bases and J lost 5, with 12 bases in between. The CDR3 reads CASSQDRGYEDTQYF. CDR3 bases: TGTGCCAGCAGCCAAGATCGGGGTTACGAAGATACGCAGTATTTT. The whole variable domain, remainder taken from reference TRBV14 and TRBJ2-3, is EAGVTQFPSHSVIEKGQTVTLRCDPISGHDNLYWYRRVMGKEIKFLLHFVKESKQDESGMPNNRFLAERTGGTYSTLKVQPAELEDSGVYFCASSQDRGYEDTQYFGPGTRLTVL.

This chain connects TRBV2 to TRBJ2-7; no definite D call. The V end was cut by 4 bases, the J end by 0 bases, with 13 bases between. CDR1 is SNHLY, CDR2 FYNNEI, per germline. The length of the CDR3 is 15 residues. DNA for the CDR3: TGTGCCAGCAGTGTGGCGAACAGCCTCTCCTACGAGCAGTACTTC. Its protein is CASSVANSLSYEQYF.

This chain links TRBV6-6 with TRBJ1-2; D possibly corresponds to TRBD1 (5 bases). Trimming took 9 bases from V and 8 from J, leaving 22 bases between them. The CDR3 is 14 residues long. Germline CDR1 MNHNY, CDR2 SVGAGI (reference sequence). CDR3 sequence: CASGTPRPEGGYTF. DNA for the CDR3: TGTGCCAGTGGTACCCCGAGACCGGAGGGGGGCTACACCTTC.

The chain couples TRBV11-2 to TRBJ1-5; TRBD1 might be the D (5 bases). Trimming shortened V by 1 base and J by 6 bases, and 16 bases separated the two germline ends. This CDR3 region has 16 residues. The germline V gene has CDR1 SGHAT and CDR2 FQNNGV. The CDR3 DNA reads TGTGCCAGCAGCTTAGGGGGCCAGGGCAGTAGTCAGCCCCAGCATTTT. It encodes CASSLGGQGSSQPQHF.

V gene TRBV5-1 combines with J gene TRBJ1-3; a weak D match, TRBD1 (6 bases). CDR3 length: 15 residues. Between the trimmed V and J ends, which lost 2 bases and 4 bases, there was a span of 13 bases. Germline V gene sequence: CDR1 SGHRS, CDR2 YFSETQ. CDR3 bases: TGCGCCAGCAGCTTACAGGGCGCATCAGGAAACACCATATATTTT. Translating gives CASSLQGASGNTIYF.

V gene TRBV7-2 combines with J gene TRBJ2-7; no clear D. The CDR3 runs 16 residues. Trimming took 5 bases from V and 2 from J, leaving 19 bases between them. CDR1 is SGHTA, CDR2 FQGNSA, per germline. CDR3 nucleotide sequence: TGTGCCAGCAGCCCGAAAGGCGCAGGCAGAACCTACGAGCAGTACTTC. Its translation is CASSPKGAGRTYEQYF.

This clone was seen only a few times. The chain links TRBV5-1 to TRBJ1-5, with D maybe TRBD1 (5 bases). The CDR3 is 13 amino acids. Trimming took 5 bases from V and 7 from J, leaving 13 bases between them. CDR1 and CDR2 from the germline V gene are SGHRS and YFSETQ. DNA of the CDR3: TGCGCCAGCAGTAGCGGGGGAGGGCAGCCCCAGCATTTT. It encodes CASSSGGGQPQHF.

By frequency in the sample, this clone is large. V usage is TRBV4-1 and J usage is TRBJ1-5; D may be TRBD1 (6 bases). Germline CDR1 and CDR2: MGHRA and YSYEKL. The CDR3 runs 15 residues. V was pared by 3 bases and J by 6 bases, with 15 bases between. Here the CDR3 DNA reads TGCGCCAGCAGCCAGAACGGGGGCCTCAGTCAGCCCCAGCATTTT. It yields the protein CASSQNGGLSQPQHF.

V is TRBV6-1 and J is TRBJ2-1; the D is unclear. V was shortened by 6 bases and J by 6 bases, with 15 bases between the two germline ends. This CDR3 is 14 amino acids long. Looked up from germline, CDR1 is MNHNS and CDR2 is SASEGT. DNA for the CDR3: TGTGCCAGCAGCACTGTAAGTCTGGTCAATGAGCAGTTCTTC. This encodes CASSTVSLVNEQFF.

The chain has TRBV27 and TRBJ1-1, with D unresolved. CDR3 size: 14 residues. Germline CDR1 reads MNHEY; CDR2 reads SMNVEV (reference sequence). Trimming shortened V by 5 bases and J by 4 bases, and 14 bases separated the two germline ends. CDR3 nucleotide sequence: TGTGCCAGCAGTCCGACCCCTCCTGTCACTGAAGCTTTCTTT. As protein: CASSPTPPVTEAFF.

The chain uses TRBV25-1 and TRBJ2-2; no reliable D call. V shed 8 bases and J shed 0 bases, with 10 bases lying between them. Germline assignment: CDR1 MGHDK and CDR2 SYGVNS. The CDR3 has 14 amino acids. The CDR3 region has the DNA TGTGCCAGCGGAACCCTTGCGAACACCGGGGAGCTGTTTTTT. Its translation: CASGTLANTGELFF.

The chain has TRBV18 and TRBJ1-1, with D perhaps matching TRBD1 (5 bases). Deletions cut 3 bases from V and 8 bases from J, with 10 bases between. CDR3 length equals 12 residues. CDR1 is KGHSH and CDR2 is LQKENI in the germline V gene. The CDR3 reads CASSPPGPEAFF. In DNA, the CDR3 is TGTGCCAGCTCACCCCCGGGACCCGAAGCTTTCTTT.

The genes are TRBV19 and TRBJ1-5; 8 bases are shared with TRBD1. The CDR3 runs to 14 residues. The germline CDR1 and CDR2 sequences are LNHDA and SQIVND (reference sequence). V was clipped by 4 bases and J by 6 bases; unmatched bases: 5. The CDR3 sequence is CASSTPTGVQPQHF. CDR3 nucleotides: TGTGCCAGTAGTACCCCGACAGGGGTTCAGCCCCAGCATTTT. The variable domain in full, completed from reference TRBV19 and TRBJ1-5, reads DGGITQSPKYLFRKEGQNVTLSCEQNLNHDAMYWYRQDPGQGLRLIYYSQIVNDFQKGDIAEGYSVSREKKESFPLTVTSAQKNPTAFYLCASSTPTGVQPQHFGDGTRLSIL.

This chain's CDR3 is CASSHGPSYGYTF. DNA of the CDR3: TGTGCCAGCAGCCATGGGCCCTCCTATGGCTACACCTTC. This chain joins TRBV5-5 and TRBJ1-2; D call uncertain. The V gene lost 4 bases and the J gene lost 4 bases, with 11 bases spanning the gap. The CDR3 has 13 residues. CDR1 SGHKS and CDR2 YYEKEE come from the germline V gene (reference sequence).

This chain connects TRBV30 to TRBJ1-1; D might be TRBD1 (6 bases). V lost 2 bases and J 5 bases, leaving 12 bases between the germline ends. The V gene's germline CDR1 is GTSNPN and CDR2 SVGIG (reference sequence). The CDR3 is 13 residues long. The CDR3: CAWSLEGGTEAFF. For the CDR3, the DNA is TGTGCCTGGAGTCTAGAGGGGGGAACTGAAGCTTTCTTT.

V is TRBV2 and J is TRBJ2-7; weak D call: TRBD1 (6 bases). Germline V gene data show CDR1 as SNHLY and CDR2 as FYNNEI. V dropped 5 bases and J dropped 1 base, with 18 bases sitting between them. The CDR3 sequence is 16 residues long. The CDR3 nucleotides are TGTGCCAGCAGTCCCTACCTCGACAGGCTTTCCTACGAGCAGTACTTC. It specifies CASSPYLDRLSYEQYF.

In DNA form, the CDR3 reads TGTGCCAGCCAGACCCGGGGCGGGACAGATACGCAGTATTTT. This translates into CASQTRGGTDTQYF. V and J are TRBV27 and TRBJ2-3; either TRBD1 or TRBD2 may fit D (5 bases each). CDR3 length: 14 residues. Germline lookup yields CDR1 MNHEY and CDR2 SMNVEV (reference sequence). V lost 8 bases, J lost 3 bases, and 15 bases lay in between.

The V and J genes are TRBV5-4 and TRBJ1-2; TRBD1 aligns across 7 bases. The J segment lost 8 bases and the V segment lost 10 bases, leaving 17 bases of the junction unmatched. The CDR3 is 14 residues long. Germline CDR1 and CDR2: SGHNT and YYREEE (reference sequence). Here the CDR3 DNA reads TGTGCCGGTTACCATGCCGGGACAGACCTAGGCTACACCTTC. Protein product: CAGYHAGTDLGYTF.

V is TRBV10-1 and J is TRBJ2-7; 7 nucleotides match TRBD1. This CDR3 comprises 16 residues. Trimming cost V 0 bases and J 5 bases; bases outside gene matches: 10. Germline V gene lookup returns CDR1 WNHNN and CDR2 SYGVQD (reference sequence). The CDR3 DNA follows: TGCGCCAGCAGTGAGTCCAGGGGGAGACAGGGCGACGAGCAGTACTTC. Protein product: CASSESRGRQGDEQYF.